One T cell receptor (beta chain) is described in this entry. These data come from a study of blood T cell repertoires in COVID-19. Study as a whole: The analysed material was cDNA or gDNA that came from T cells, B-cell-depleted T cells, or PBMCs.

Ages ranged from about 18 to 89 years, with residence in approximately 25 US areas. After removal of 4 bases from V and 4 bases from J, the junction contained 12 bases not matched to a gene. The CDR3 contains 16 residues. The assay was immunoSEQ multiplex PCR, and TCRdb's table has in-frame clones only and misses some. The table lists 220,000 or so clones, 90% of them singletons. The receptor's source is a man in his thirties or forties who had been exposed to COVID-19. The source material was PBMCs or T cells enriched from blood (not recorded which). The chain carries TRBV23-1 and TRBJ1-2; 7 nucleotides align to TRBD1. TRBV23-1 is marked as an open reading frame, function uncertain. The CDR3 DNA is TGCGCCAGCAGTCTCACGGGACAGAGAAGCCTCTATGGCTACACCTTC. Residues: CASSLTGQRSLYGYTF.